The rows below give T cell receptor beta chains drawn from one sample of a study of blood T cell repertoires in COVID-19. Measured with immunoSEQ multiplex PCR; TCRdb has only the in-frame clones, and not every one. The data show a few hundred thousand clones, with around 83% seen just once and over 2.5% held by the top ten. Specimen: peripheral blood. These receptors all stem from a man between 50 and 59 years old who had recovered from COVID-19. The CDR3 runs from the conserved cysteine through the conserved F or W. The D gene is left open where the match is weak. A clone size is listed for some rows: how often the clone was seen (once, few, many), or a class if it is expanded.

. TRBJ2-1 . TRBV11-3 CASSLASTKEQFF TGTGCCAGCAGCTTAGCCTCGACAAAAGAGCAGTTCTTC
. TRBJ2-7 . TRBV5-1 CASSLATGTRLYEQYF TGCGCCAGCAGCTTGGCCACAGGGACGCGTCTCTACGAGCAGTACTTC
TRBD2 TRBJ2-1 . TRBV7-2 CASSLRLAGGRDEQFF TGTGCCAGCAGCTTGCGGCTAGCGGGAGGGAGGGATGAGCAGTTCTTC
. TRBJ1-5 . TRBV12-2 CASRLGLQGCSNQPQHF TGTGCAAGTCGCTTAGGACTCCAGGGGTGTAGCAATCAGCCCCAGCATTTT
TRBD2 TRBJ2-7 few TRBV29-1 CSAHAPSGNEQYF TGCAGCGCCCATGCCCCTAGCGGTAACGAGCAGTACTTC
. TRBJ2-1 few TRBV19 CASSRTSSGSYNEQFF TGTGCCAGTAGTAGGACCTCCTCGGGGTCCTACAATGAGCAGTTCTTC
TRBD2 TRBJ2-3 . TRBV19 CASSIWASGSTDTQYF TGTGCCAGTAGTATCTGGGCTAGCGGGAGTACAGATACGCAGTATTTT
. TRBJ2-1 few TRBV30 CAWSVRGLSSYNEQFF TGTGCCTGGAGTGTGAGGGGACTTAGCTCCTACAATGAGCAGTTCTTC
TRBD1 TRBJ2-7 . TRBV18 CASSPLSGTGVYEQYF TGTGCCAGCTCACCACTTTCGGGGACAGGGGTTTACGAGCAGTACTTC
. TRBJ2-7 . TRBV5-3 CARSRRWLLYEQYF TGTGCCAGAAGCCGGAGGTGGCTCCTCTACGAGCAGTACTTC
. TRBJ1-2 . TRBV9 CASKGWAGDGYTF TGTGCCAGCAAAGGGTGGGCAGGGGATGGCTACACCTTC
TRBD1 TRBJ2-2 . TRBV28 CASSPAGTGNTGELFF TGTGCCAGCAGTCCAGCCGGGACAGGGAACACCGGGGAGCTGTTTTTT
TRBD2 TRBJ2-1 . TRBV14 CASSQGWTSGRRDNEQFF TGTGCCAGCAGCCAAGGGTGGACTAGCGGGAGGAGGGACAATGAGCAGTTCTTC
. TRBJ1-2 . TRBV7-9 CASSYDSNSYGYTF TGTGCCAGCAGCTACGACAGTAATTCCTATGGCTACACCTTC
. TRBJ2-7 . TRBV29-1 CSVSRGESWAYEQYF TGCAGCGTCTCCAGGGGGGAGAGTTGGGCCTACGAGCAGTACTTC
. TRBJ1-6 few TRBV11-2 CASSPLNPQYSPLHF TGTGCCAGCAGCCCTCTCAACCCACAGTATTCACCCCTCCACTTT
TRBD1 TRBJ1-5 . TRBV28 CASSLGQGNQPQHF TGTGCCAGCAGTTTGGGACAGGGGAATCAGCCCCAGCATTTT
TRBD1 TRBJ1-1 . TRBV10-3 CAIYPGGSYTEAFF TGTGCCATTTACCCAGGGGGCTCTTACACTGAAGCTTTCTTT
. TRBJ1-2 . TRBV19 CASTRQNYGYTF TGTGCCAGTACACGACAGAACTATGGCTACACCTTC
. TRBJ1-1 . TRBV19 CASIGSTEAFF TGTGCCAGTATAGGGAGCACTGAAGCTTTCTTT
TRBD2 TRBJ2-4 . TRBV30 CAWSHGDIRSGRVLGKNIQYF TGTGCCTGGAGCCATGGAGATATAAGAAGCGGGAGGGTTCTCGGCAAAAACATTCAGTACTTC
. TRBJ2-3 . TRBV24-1 CATSDLQGSSTDTQYF TGTGCCACCAGTGATTTACAGGGTTCGTCGACAGATACGCAGTATTTT
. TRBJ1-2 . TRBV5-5 CASSEGRRGGYGYTF TGTGCCAGCAGCGAGGGGAGGAGGGGCGGATATGGCTACACCTTC
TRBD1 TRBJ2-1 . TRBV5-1 CASSLTGGANEQFF TGCGCCAGCAGCTTGACAGGGGGCGCGAATGAGCAGTTCTTC
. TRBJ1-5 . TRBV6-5 CASSLQKGSNQPQHF TGTGCCAGCAGTTTACAGAAGGGGAGCAATCAGCCCCAGCATTTT
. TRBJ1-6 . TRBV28 CASSQYPPAANSPLHF TGTGCCAGCAGTCAGTATCCCCCGGCGGCTAATTCACCCCTCCACTTT